These 9 T cell receptor beta chains were sequenced from one sample in a study of CD8+CD57+ T cells in acquired aplastic anemia. Genomic DNA was employed as the template in profiling TCR beta VDJ and CDR3. TCRdb recomputed calls from the reads with MiXCR, one row per CDR3 protein. Of around 200,000 distinct CDR3 sequences in the sample, around 45% were seen once. All sequencing subjects had displayed CD8+CD57+ cell expansion on flow cytometry. Sequenced sample: sorted CD4+, CD8+, or CD8+CD57+ T cells (not recorded which) from PBMCs. All receptors come from a human donor with aplastic anemia.

V usage is TRBV24-1 and J usage is TRBJ2-5; 8 bases are a match to TRBD1. V trimming: 4 bases; J trimming: 4 bases; junction bases outside the gene matches: 7. The CDR3 is 15 residues long. Germline loops: CDR1 KGHDR, CDR2 SFDVKD. The CDR3 protein is CATSERRGQGETQYF. The CDR3 DNA is TGTGCCACCAGTGAAAGGCGCGGACAGGGAGAGACCCAGTACTTC.

In this sample, this clonotype turned up many times. The V call is TRBV11-2, the J call TRBJ2-7, with no clear D. V dropped 0 bases and J dropped 2 bases, with 8 bases sitting between them. This CDR3 has 14 amino acids. The germline CDR1 and CDR2 sequences are SGHAT and FQNNGV. DNA for the CDR3: TGTGCCAGCAGCTTAGATAGGTCGGCCTACGAGCAGTACTTC. This sequence encodes CASSLDRSAYEQYF.

Many counts were recorded for this clonotype. CDR3 DNA sequence: TGTGCCAGCAGCCAACCCGGACAGGGGCCCTCACCCCTCCACTTT. It encodes CASSQPGQGPSPLHF. J is TRBJ1-6 and V is TRBV3-1; TRBD1 aligns across 9 bases. This CDR3 is 15 amino acids long. V was pared by 2 bases and J by 10 bases, with 6 bases of the junction left unmatched. The germline V gene encodes CDR1 LGHDT and CDR2 YNNKEL (reference sequence).

The chain is built from TRBV7-2 and TRBJ1-6; D is perhaps TRBD1 (5 bases). The ends were cut back, 3 bases at V and 11 bases at J, with 17 bases in the middle. The CDR3 has 15 amino acids. Germline lookup yields CDR1 SGHTA and CDR2 FQGNSA. The CDR3 bases are TGTGCCAGCAGCTTGGTAGGGACGGAGGCGGCACCCCTCCACTTT. Its protein product is CASSLVGTEAAPLHF.

This clonotype was recorded at least ten times. The rearrangement uses TRBV3-1 and TRBJ2-1; unclear D gene. CDR1 LGHDT and CDR2 YNNKEL come from the germline V gene (reference sequence). Trimming took off 2 bases at V and 8 bases at J, with 13 bases between the two ends. The CDR3 covers 14 residues. CDR3 protein: CASSQRTQGYEQFF. Written as DNA, the CDR3 is TGTGCCAGCAGCCAACGTACTCAAGGGTATGAGCAGTTCTTC.

The chain couples TRBV5-1 to TRBJ2-3; possibly TRBD2 for D (5 bases). This CDR3 spans 15 amino acids. V lost 1 base, J lost 3 bases, and 12 bases lay in between. The germline CDR1 and CDR2 sequences are SGHRS and YFSETQ. CDR3 nucleotide sequence: TGCGCCAGCAGCTTGCGCCCGGGGTTGACAGATACGCAGTATTTT. This translates into CASSLRPGLTDTQYF.

The chain has TRBV5-1 and TRBJ1-1; TRBD1 is a possible D gene (6 bases). The CDR3 spans 14 residues. V lost 4 bases, J lost 2 bases, and 12 bases lay in between. The germline CDR1 and CDR2 sequences are SGHRS and YFSETQ. In DNA, the CDR3 is TGCGCCAGCAGCCTAGGACAGAAAAACACTGAAGCTTTCTTT. It specifies CASSLGQKNTEAFF.

Points on this clonotype: Possible read error: a much larger clone is one base away. The chain has TRBV10-1 and TRBJ2-7, with 10 bases matching TRBD2. The germline CDR1 and CDR2 sequences are WNHNN and SYGVQD (reference sequence). This CDR3 contains 15 residues. CDR3 DNA sequence: TGTGCCAGCAGTTGGACTAGCGGATGCTCCTACGAGCAGTACTTC. Its protein product is CASSWTSGCSYEQYF.

This clonotype was recorded many times. The chain joins TRBV10-3 to TRBJ2-3, with 7 positions matching TRBD1. CDR1 ENHRY and CDR2 SYGVKD come from the germline V gene. V was clipped by 6 bases and J by 0 bases; unmatched bases: 6. The CDR3 loop spans 15 amino acids. For the CDR3, the DNA is TGTGCCATCAGCAACGACAGGGCTAGCACAGATACGCAGTATTTT. Its translation: CAISNDRASTDTQYF.